This T cell receptor beta chain is drawn from a study of blood T cell repertoires in COVID-19. Per germline, CDR1 LNHDA and CDR2 SQIVND (reference sequence). The CDR3 loop spans 14 amino acids. Deletions cut 3 bases from V and 11 bases from J, with 19 bases between. The protocol was immunoSEQ multiplex PCR, while the TCRdb copy is restricted to in-frame clones and leaves out a portion. Among about 55,000 clones listed, approximately 90% were seen once. The chain links TRBV19 to TRBJ1-1; no clear D. Sequencing was done on a sample of peripheral blood. This sequence originates from a man aged 65 to 79 with acute or convalescent COVID-19. DNA for the CDR3: TGTGCCAGTAGTATTGGAGGTTGGGCACGAGGGGCTTTCTTT. Encoded protein: CASSIGGWARGAFF.